A single TCR beta chain is shown here with its context. Unmatched junction bases numbered 3, after V lost 2 bases and J lost 0 bases. Per the germline V gene, CDR1 is KGHDR and CDR2 is SFDVKD. This CDR3 is 15 amino acids long. This sample was included in a study of blood T cell repertoires in COVID-19. Study-level background: From T cells, B-cell-depleted T cells, or PBMCs came the material, which was cDNA or gDNA.

In the authors' methods: Amplification with reference gene primers provided the estimates of nucleated cell counts. Sequenced by immunoSEQ multiplex PCR; TCRdb stores in-frame clones only, minus some. Clonal size and the V and J genes are those of that table, whereas D and trimming came from the DNA. The sample holds tens of thousands of clones, approximately 90% seen once. Sequencing input: peripheral blood. The genes are TRBV24-1 and TRBJ2-7; 7 positions agree with TRBD1. This sequence originates from a woman between 50 and 59 years old with acute or convalescent COVID-19. The CDR3 sequence is CATSDSGDSSYEQYF. CDR3 DNA: TGTGCCACCAGTGATTCTGGGGACAGCTCCTACGAGCAGTACTTC.